The rows below give T cell receptor beta chains drawn from one sample of a study of T cell responses to AZD1222 COVID-19 vaccine. The method was immunoSEQ multiplex PCR; TCRdb's version includes in-frame clones alone and lacks a portion of them. Altogether under 150,000 clones are present, around 83% being singletons, with the ten largest covering roughly a quarter. Sequencing was performed on peripheral blood, taken 28 days after the second AZD1222 dose. The source of these receptors is an adult who received the AZD1222 COVID-19 vaccine. Both conserved end residues are part of each CDR3. The D gene is left open where the match is weak.

j_call v_call d_call cdr3_nt cdr3_aa
TRBJ2-1 TRBV9 NA TGTGCCAGCAGCGTAGCCCACCTATACAATGAGCAGTTCTTC CASSVAHLYNEQFF
TRBJ1-1 TRBV7-2 NA TGTGCCAGCAGCGTACAGGGATTAGGGACTGAAGCTTTCTTT CASSVQGLGTEAFF
TRBJ1-3 TRBV19 NA TGTGCCAGTAGTATTAGCTGGACGCGTGGAAACACCATATATTTT CASSISWTRGNTIYF
TRBJ2-5 TRBV6-5 NA TGTGCCAGCAGTTACGGGCCCTCTGTCGGGGCCCAGTACTTC CASSYGPSVGAQYF
TRBJ1-2 TRBV4-1 NA TGCGCCAGCAGCCAAGCAACGGTTGGCGCCCTTAACTATGGCTACACCTTC CASSQATVGALNYGYTF
TRBJ2-1 TRBV4-3 TRBD1 TGCGCCAGCAGCCAAGAAGAGACAGGGGCCTACAATGAGCAGTTCTTC CASSQEETGAYNEQFF
TRBJ1-4 TRBV28 TRBD1 TGTGCCAGCAGTTTTGGGGACAGTCTCCTTGAAAAACTGTTTTTT CASSFGDSLLEKLFF
TRBJ1-1 TRBV18 NA TGTGCCAGCTCGTTACAGGGAAGAGTTACTGAAGCTTTCTTT CASSLQGRVTEAFF
TRBJ2-7 TRBV6-5 NA TGTGCCACCTCGACCCAAATCGAGCAGTACTTC CATSTQIEQYF
TRBJ1-5 TRBV10-2 NA TGCGCCAGCAGACGAGGGGTTGGGAATCAGCCCCAGCATTTT CASRRGVGNQPQHF
TRBJ2-7 TRBV25-1 NA TGTGCCCGACGGGCCAGCGCCTACGAGCAGTACTTC CARRASAYEQYF
TRBJ2-2 TRBV18 NA TGTGCCAGCTCACCACGGACAGAGAACACCGGGGAGCTGTTTTTT CASSPRTENTGELFF
TRBJ1-1 TRBV9 NA TGTGCCACCCTCTCCGGGAACACTGAAGCTTTCTTT CATLSGNTEAFF
TRBJ1-1 TRBV6-5 NA TGTGCCAGCAGTTTCAGGATGATGAACACTGAAGCTTTCTTT CASSFRMMNTEAFF
TRBJ2-7 TRBV3-1/TRBV3-2 TRBD1 TGTGCCAGCAGCCCACTGGGAACCGGGACAGGTACCTACGAGCAGTACTTC CASSPLGTGTGTYEQYF